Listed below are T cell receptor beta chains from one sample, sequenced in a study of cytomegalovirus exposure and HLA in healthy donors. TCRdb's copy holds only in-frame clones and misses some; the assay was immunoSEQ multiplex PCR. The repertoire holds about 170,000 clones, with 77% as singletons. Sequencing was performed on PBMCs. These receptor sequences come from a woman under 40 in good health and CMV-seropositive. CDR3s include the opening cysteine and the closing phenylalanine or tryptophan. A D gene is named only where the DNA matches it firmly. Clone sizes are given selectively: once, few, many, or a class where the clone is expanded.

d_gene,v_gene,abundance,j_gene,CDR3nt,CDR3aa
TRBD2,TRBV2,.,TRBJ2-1,TGTGCCAGCACGGGACTAGCGGGATTGAATGAGCAGTTCTTC,CASTGLAGLNEQFF
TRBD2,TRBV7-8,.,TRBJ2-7,TGTGCCAGCAGCCTACTAGCGGGAAAAGGCTACGAGCAGTACTTC,CASSLLAGKGYEQYF
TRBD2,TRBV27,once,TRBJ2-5,TGTGCCAGCAGTCTAGGCGGGCTAGCGGGAGTGGGGGGTAGAGAGACCCAGTACTTC,CASSLGGLAGVGGRETQYF
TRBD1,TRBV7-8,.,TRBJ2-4,TGTGCCAGCAGCTCTACAGGGGGCATTGGGATAGCCAAAAACATTCAGTACTTC,CASSSTGGIGIAKNIQYF
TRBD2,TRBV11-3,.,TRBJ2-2,TGTGCCAGCAGCCCGACTAGCGGGATAACCGGGGAGCTGTTTTTT,CASSPTSGITGELFF
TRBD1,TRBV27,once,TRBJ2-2,TGTGCCAGCAGTTTCTTATACGGGACAGGGGCCATGAACACCGGGGAGCTGTTTTTT,CASSFLYGTGAMNTGELFF
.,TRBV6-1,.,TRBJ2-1,TGTGCCAGCAGTCCGGTCCATGAGCAGTTCTTC,CASSPVHEQFF
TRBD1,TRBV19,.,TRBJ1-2,TGTGCCAGTAGTAGCCGGGGACAGAACTATGGCTACACCTTC,CASSSRGQNYGYTF
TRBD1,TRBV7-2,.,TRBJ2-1,TGTGCCAGCAGCCCAAGACAGGGGGGTTTAGGTGAGCAGTTCTTC,CASSPRQGGLGEQFF
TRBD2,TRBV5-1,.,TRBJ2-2,TGCGCCAGCAGCTTCCGAGGGACTACCCCGAACACCGGGGAGCTGTTTTTT,CASSFRGTTPNTGELFF
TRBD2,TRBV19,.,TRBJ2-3,TGTGCCAGTAGTAGGACTAGCGCCAGTGGTACAGATACGCAGTATTTT,CASSRTSASGTDTQYF
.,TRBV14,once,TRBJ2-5,TGTGCCAGCAGACAACAGGGCACGGGGACCCAGTACTTC,CASRQQGTGTQYF
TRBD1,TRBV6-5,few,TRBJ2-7,TGTGCCAGCAGTTACACCGGTACCTCGACAGGGTACGAGCAGTACTTC,CASSYTGTSTGYEQYF
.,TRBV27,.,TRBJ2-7,TGTGCCATCAGGAAAAACGTACAGGGCTACGAGCAGTACTTC,CAIRKNVQGYEQYF
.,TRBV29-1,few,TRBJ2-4,TGCAGCGTTGGTGGGGGCAGTAAGGCCAAAAACATTCAGTACTTC,CSVGGGSKAKNIQYF
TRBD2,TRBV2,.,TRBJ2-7,TGTGCCAGCAGTGACGACAGGACTAGCGGGAGCCACGAGCAGTACTTC,CASSDDRTSGSHEQYF
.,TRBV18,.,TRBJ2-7,TGTGCCAGCTCACCAGCGGACTACGAGCAGTACTTC,CASSPADYEQYF
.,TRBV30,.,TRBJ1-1,TGTGCCTGGACATGGCAGAAGAACACTGAAGCTTTCTTT,CAWTWQKNTEAFF
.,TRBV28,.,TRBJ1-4,TGTGCCAGCAGTTACAGAACAACTAATGAAAAACTGTTTTTT,CASSYRTTNEKLFF
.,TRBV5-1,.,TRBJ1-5,TGCGCCAGCAGCCCGGACGGTAGCGATCAGCCCCAGCATTTT,CASSPDGSDQPQHF
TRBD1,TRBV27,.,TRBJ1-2,TGTGCCAGCAGTTTAACCCCTAACAGGGGAGGCTACACCTTC,CASSLTPNRGGYTF
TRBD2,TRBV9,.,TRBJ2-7,TGTGCCAGCAGCTCGGGGGGGACAGAGCAGTACTTC,CASSSGGTEQYF
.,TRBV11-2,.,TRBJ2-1,TGTGCCAGCAGCCCCCTTCAGACGGGGGCCTACAATGAGCAGTTCTTC,CASSPLQTGAYNEQFF
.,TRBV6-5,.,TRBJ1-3,TGTGCCAGCAGGAAGAGCCAGGTTGAAAACACCATATATTTT,CASRKSQVENTIYF
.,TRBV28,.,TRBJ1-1,TGTGCCAGCAGTTTGCCAGGGTCCCTCACTGAAGCTTTCTTT,CASSLPGSLTEAFF
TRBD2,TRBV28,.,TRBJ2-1,TGTGCCAGCAGCCCGGCGGGGGGCTCCTACAATGAGCAGTTCTTC,CASSPAGGSYNEQFF
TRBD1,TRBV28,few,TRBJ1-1,TGTGCCAGCAGTTTCCCCCGGGACAGGGGACCTGCGAACACTGAAGCTTTCTTT,CASSFPRDRGPANTEAFF
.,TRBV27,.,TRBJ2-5,TGTGCCAGCAGTTTATCGGTCAGGGGGACCCAGTACTTC,CASSLSVRGTQYF
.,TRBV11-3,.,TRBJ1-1,TGTGCCAGCAGCCGAGGTTGGGAGACGAACACTGAAGCTTTCTTT,CASSRGWETNTEAFF
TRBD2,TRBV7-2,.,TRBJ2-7,TGTGCCAGCAGCCCCCTAGCGGGGGTGAGCTCCTACGAGCAGTACTTC,CASSPLAGVSSYEQYF
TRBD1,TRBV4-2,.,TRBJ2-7,TGTGCCAGCAGCCAAGATTTGTGGACAGGAGTCTACGAGCAGTACTTC,CASSQDLWTGVYEQYF
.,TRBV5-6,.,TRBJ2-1,TGTGCCAGCAGCTTGGAACTCTACAATGAGCAGTTCTTC,CASSLELYNEQFF
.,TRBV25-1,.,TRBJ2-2,TGTGCCAGCAGTGAATATACCCCCGGCAGGGGAGCCGGGGAGCTGTTTTTT,CASSEYTPGRGAGELFF
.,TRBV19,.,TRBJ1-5,TGTGCCAGTGGGGAAGGGGGAAGCAATCAGCCCCAGCATTTT,CASGEGGSNQPQHF
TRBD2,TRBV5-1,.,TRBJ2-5,TGCGCCAGCAGCTCGACTAGCGGCCAAGAGACCCAGTACTTC,CASSSTSGQETQYF
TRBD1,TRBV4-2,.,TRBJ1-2,TGTGCCAGCAGCCAAGGAGGGACAGGGGCGACGGGCTACACCTTC,CASSQGGTGATGYTF
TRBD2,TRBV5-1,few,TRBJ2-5,TGCGCCAGCAGCCGGTCTAGAGCGGGGGCACAAGAGACCCAGTACTTC,CASSRSRAGAQETQYF
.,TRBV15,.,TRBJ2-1,TGTGCCACCAGCAGAGTCAGTCAGAGGGTCCTAGTCTACAATGAGCAGTTCTTC,CATSRVSQRVLVYNEQFF
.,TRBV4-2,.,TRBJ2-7,TGTGCCAGCAGCCTACAGGGTGGAGACTACGAGCAGTACTTC,CASSLQGGDYEQYF
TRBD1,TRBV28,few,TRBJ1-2,TGTGCCAGCAGTTTATTGGCAGGGGGCAGATATGGCTACACCTTC,CASSLLAGGRYGYTF
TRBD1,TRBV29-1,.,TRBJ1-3,TGCAGCGTTGAAGATCTAGGGACAGGGAGTGGAAACACCATATATTTT,CSVEDLGTGSGNTIYF
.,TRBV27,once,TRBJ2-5,TGTGCCAGCAGTTTATGGGGAGAAGAGACCCAGTACTTC,CASSLWGEETQYF
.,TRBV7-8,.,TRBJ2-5,TGTGCCAGCAGCTTATCTCCCCCCCCCGTCGGAGAGACCCAGTACTTC,CASSLSPPPVGETQYF
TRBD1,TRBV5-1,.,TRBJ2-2,TGCGCCAGCAGCCCTTCAGGCAGGGGGCAGTCCGGGGAGCTGTTTTTT,CASSPSGRGQSGELFF
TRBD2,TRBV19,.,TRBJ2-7,TGTGCCAGTAGTGTGGGACTAGCGGGCTACGAGCAGTACTTC,CASSVGLAGYEQYF
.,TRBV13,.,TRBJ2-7,TGTGCCAGCAGCTTAGGCGGGAGCACCTACGAGCAGTACTTC,CASSLGGSTYEQYF
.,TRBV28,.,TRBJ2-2,TGTGCCAGCGGAGGCCTCCGGGGTCGGGACGGGGAGCTGTTTTTT,CASGGLRGRDGELFF
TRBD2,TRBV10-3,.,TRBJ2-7,TGTGCCATCAGTGGGACTAGCGGGTTTACCTACGAGCAGTACTTC,CAISGTSGFTYEQYF
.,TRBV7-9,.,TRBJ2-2,TGTGCCAGCAGCTCCTTTAGAGACAACACTTTCTCCGGGGAGCTGTTTTTT,CASSSFRDNTFSGELFF
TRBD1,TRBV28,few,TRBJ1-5,TGTGCCAGCAGTTTCCCGGGACAGGGACAGTATAGCAATCAGCCCCAGCATTTT,CASSFPGQGQYSNQPQHF
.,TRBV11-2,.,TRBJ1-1,TGTGCCAGCAGCTTATCTACGGTTGGAGAGACTTTCTTT,CASSLSTVGETFF
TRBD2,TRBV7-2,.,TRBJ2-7,TGTGCCAGCAGCTTAGGGCCTAGCGGGAGCCCGACCATTTACGAGCAGTACTTC,CASSLGPSGSPTIYEQYF
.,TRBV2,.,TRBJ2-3,TGTGCCAGCAGTAAGGGGGGGGTTAACACAGATACGCAGTATTTT,CASSKGGVNTDTQYF
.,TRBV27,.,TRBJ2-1,TGTGCCAGCAGTATATCTTACTCCTACAATGAGCAGTTCTTC,CASSISYSYNEQFF